The T cell receptor beta chain described here comes from a study of cytomegalovirus exposure and HLA in healthy donors. Study details: From donors who were HLA-typed, an early data release held about 89 million unique TCRs.

Study observations and caveats: Reports indicated that the classifier achieved high specificity and sensitivity in diagnosing cytomegalovirus status. An analysis was carried out at a later point. It showed that HLA-associated TCR beta chains were more clonally expanded than equally common non-associated chains. The study labeled approximately 150 TCR beta chains cytomegalovirus-associated.

Both 60 Vbeta primers and 13 Jbeta primers went into the PCR. Produced via immunoSEQ multiplex PCR; TCRdb's table is partial and in-frame only. The table includes under 70,000 clones, 55% to 85% detected once. Details on this clone: Its specificity is unknown.

The CDR3 length is 13 residues. The germline gives CDR1 MNHNS, CDR2 SASEGT. Sequencing used PBMCs. This receptor was taken from a man in his forties in good health and CMV-seropositive. The J gene is TRBJ2-5, the V gene TRBV6-1, with 9 bases identical to TRBD2. The DNA end lines up better with TRBJ2-7; the J call may be wrong. The CDR3 is CATSGLAGYEQYF. CDR3 bases: TGTGCCACCTCGGGACTAGCTGGCTACGAGCAGTACTTC.